This T cell receptor beta chain came from a study of T cells in Graves' hyperthyroidism and ophthalmopathy. The V and J ends lost 0 bases and 0 bases respectively, with 11 bases between them. This CDR3 has 16 amino acids. CDR1 is SGHDN and CDR2 is FVKESK in the germline V gene. General study results and limits: In the blood, most expanded thyroid clonotypes above 0.001 appeared as well.

Ten or more counts support this clonotype. No antigen is known for it. The TCR beta CDR3 regions underwent amplification using RNA transcripts as the source. TCR CDR3 regions were first amplified by RT-PCR with HTBI primers. TCRdb fed the multiplex PCR reads into MiXCR, producing one record per CDR3 protein. The sample lists more than 300,000 distinct CDR3 sequences; 18% were seen once. The chain carries TRBV14 and TRBJ1-1; D is undetermined. Sequencing used blood. The clonotype was recovered from a man aged 18 to 30 with Graves' ophthalmopathy. CDR3 residues: CASSQDGQHVNTEAFF. CDR3 nucleotide sequence: TGTGCCAGCAGCCAAGATGGGCAGCACGTGAACACTGAAGCTTTCTTT.